The entry that follows covers one T cell receptor beta chain sequence. This record belongs to a study of glioma-infiltrating T cells after dendritic cell vaccination. Turning to the study itself: At biweekly intervals, patients got three intradermal dendritic cell vaccine injections.

Time point given: after dendritic cell vaccination, including at tumor progression/relapse. Isocitrate dehydrogenase mutation was absent in all glioblastoma patients. Amplification used 60 V beta primers and 13 J beta primers. Sequenced by immunoSEQ multiplex PCR; TCRdb stores in-frame clones only, minus some. The sample lists about 94,000 clones, 80% occurring once. This CDR3 contains 15 residues. The germline gives CDR1 MNHEY, CDR2 SVGAGI. V dropped 5 bases and J dropped 4; count of bases not matched to a gene: 6. Here the sequenced sample was blood, taken after dendritic cell vaccination. This chain uses TRBV6-5 with TRBJ2-2, with 8 bases identical to TRBD1. The sequence derives from a human donor with glioblastoma. CDR3 bases: TGTGCCAGCAGTCTGGGACAGGTCTTCACCGGGGAGCTGTTTTTT. It specifies CASSLGQVFTGELFF.